Listed here is a single T cell receptor (beta chain). The antigen remains undetermined. These data come from a study of T cell repertoires in cytomegalovirus infection. Study-wide background: Newly reported HLA-C-restricted and thoroughly characterized HLA-B-restricted CMV epitopes were employed. Public signatures in TCR beta pointed to CMV infection and matching HLA type.

MiXCR, run by TCRdb on the reads, gives a single entry per CDR3 protein. The sample shows approximately 1,000,000 distinct CDR3 sequences, 30% to 40% of them seen only once. Points from the study as a whole: The cumulative frequency of public TCR beta families distinguished individuals who carried CMV together with the relevant HLA.

The sequencing used cultured CD8+ T cells from PBMCs, collected from culture after CMV antigen stimulation. This clonotype was sampled from a human donor in good health (CMV status not recorded). Some clones in this sample may be carry-over from other donors' samples.

CDR3 region: CASSLSRSTYEQYV. The CDR3 coding sequence is TGTGCCAGCAGCTTATCCAGGAGTACCTACGAGCAGTACGTC. The J gene is TRBJ2-7, the V gene TRBV7-8, with no clear D. V was pared by 2 bases and J by 2 bases, with 10 bases between. The CDR3 length is 14 residues. The germline V gene encodes CDR1 SGHVS and CDR2 FQNEAQ.